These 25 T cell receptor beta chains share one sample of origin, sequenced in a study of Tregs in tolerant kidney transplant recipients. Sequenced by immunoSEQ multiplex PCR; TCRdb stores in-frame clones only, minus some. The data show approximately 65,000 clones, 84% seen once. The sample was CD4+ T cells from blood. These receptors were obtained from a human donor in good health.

The CDR3 here is CASSHLGRGDYGYTF. The CDR3 nucleotides read TGCGCCAGCAGCCACCTAGGTCGAGGGGACTATGGCTACACCTTC. The V call is TRBV4-3, the J call TRBJ1-2, with D perhaps TRBD1 (5 bases). Looked up from germline, CDR1 is LGHNA and CDR2 is YSLEER. Between the trimmed V and J ends, which lost 3 bases and 3 bases, there was a span of 14 bases. CDR3 size: 15 residues.

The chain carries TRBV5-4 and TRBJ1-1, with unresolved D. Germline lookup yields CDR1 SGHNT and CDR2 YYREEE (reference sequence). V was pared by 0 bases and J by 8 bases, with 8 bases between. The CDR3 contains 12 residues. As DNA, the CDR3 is TGTGCCAGCAGCTTGGAAACGGCCGAAGCTTTCTTT. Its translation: CASSLETAEAFF.

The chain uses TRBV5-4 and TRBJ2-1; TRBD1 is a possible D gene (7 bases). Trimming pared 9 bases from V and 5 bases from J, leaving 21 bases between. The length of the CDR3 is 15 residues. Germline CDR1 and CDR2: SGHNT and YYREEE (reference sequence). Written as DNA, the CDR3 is TGTGCCACACTAGGAGGGGGCGGGAAAAACAATGAGCAGTTCTTC. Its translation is CATLGGGGKNNEQFF.

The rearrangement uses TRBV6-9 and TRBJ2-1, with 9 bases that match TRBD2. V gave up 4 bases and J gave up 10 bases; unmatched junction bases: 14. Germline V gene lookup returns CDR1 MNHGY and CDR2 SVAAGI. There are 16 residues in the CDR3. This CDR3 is CASSSSAGGPSKEQFF. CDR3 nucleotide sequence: TGTGCCAGCAGTTCATCGGCGGGAGGGCCGAGCAAAGAGCAGTTCTTC.

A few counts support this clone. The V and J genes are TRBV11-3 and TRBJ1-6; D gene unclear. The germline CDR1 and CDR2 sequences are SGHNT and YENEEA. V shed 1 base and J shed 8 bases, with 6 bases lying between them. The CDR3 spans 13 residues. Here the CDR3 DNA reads TGTGCCAGCAGCTTAGGGAGGGATTCACCCCTCCACTTT. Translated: CASSLGRDSPLHF.

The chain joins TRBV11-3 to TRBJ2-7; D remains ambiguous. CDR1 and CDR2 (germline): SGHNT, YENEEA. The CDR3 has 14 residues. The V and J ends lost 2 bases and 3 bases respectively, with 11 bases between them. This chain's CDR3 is CASSLSIASYEQYF. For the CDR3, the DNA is TGTGCCAGCAGCTTATCCATCGCCAGCTACGAGCAGTACTTC.

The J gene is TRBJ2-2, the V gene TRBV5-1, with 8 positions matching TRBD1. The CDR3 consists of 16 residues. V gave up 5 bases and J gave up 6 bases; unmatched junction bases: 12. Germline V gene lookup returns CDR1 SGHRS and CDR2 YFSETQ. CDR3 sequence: CASSLTDRGEAGELFF. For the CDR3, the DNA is TGCGCCAGCAGTCTGACTGACAGGGGAGAGGCCGGGGAGCTGTTTTTT.

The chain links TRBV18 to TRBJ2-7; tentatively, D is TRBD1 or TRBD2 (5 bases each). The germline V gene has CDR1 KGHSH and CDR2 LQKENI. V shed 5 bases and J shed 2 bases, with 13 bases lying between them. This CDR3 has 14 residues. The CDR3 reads CASSSGTEPYEQYF. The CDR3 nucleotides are TGTGCCAGCTCATCCGGGACGGAGCCCTACGAGCAGTACTTC.

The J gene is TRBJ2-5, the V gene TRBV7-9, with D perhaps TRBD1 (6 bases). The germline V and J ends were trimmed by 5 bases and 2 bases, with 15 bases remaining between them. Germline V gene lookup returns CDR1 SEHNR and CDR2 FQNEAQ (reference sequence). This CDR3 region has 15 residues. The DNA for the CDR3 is TGTGCCAGCAGCCCGAGGGCCGGGACACAAGAGACCCAGTACTTC. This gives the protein CASSPRAGTQETQYF. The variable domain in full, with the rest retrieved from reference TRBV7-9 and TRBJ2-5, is DTGVSQNPRHKITKRGQNVTFRCDPISEHNRLYWYRQTLGQGPEFLTYFQNEAQLEKSRLLSDRFSAERPKGSFSTLEIQRTEQGDSAMYLCASSPRAGTQETQYFGPGTRLLVL.

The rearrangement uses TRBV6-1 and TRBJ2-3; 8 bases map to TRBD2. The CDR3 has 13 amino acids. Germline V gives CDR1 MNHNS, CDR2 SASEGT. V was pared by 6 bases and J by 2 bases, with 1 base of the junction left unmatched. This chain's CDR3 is CASRAGATDTQYF. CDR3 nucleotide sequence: TGTGCCAGCAGAGCGGGAGCCACAGATACGCAGTATTTT.

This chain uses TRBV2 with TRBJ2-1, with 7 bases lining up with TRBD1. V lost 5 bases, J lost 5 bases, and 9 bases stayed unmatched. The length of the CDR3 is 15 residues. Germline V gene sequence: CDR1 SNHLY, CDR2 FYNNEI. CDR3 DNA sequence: TGTGCCAGCAGTAGTGAGGGGGCCGATGACAATGAGCAGTTCTTC. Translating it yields CASSSEGADDNEQFF.

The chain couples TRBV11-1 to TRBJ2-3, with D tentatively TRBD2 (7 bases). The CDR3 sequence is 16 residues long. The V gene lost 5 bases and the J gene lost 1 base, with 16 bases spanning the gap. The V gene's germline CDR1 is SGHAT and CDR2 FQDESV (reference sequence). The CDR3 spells CASSDKGGTGTDTQYF. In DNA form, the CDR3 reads TGTGCCAGCAGCGATAAGGGGGGGACTGGCACAGATACGCAGTATTTT.

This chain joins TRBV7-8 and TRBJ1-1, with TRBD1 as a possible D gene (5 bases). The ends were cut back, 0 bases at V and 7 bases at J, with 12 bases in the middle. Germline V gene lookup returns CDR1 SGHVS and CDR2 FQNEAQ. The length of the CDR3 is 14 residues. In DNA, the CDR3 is TGTGCCAGCAGCTTAGCCCCCAGGGCCGGTGAAGCTTTCTTT. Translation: CASSLAPRAGEAFF.

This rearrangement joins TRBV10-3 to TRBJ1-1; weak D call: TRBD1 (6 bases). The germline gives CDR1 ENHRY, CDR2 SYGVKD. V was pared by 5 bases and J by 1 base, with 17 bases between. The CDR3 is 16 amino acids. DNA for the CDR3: TGTGCCATCAGTCACGAGCCGACAGGCCGGAACACTGAAGCTTTCTTT. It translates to CAISHEPTGRNTEAFF.

The CDR3 DNA reads TGTGCCAGCCGTCGTTCCCCGAACACCGGGGAGCTGTTTTTT. Translation: CASRRSPNTGELFF. The J gene is TRBJ2-2, the V gene TRBV7-3, with D uncertain. Germline-derived CDR1 and CDR2 are SGHTA and FQGTGA. V was pared by 8 bases and J by 0 bases, with 10 bases between. The CDR3 extends over 14 amino acids.

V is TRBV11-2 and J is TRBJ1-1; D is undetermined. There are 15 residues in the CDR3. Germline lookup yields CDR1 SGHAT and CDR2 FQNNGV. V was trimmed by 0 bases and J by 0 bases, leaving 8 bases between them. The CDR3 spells CASSLDGLLNTEAFF. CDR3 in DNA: TGTGCCAGCAGCTTAGATGGCCTATTGAACACTGAAGCTTTCTTT.

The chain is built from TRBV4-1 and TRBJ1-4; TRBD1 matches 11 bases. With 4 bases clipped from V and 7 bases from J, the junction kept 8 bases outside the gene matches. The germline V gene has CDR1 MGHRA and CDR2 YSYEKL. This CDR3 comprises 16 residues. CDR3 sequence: CASSLSGTGGFEKLFF. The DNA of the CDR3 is TGCGCCAGCAGCCTGTCGGGGACAGGGGGATTTGAAAAACTGTTTTTT.

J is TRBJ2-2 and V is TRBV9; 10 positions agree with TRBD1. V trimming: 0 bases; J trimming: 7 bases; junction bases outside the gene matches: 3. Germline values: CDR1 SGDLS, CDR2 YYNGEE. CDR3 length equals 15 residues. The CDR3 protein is CASSVEGQGNGELFF. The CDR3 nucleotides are TGTGCCAGCAGCGTAGAGGGACAGGGGAACGGGGAGCTGTTTTTT.

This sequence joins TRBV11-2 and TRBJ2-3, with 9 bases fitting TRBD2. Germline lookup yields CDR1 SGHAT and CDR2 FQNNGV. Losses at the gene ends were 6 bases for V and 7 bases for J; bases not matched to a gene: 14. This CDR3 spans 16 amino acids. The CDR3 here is CASSPYAGTSINTQYF. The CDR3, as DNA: TGTGCCAGCAGTCCTTACGCCGGGACTAGCATTAATACGCAGTATTTT.

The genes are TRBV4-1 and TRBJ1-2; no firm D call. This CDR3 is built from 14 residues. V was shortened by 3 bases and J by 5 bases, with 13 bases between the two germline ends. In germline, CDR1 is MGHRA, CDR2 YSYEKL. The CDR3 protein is CASSHRGPEYGYTF. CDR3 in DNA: TGCGCCAGCAGCCACAGAGGACCCGAATATGGCTACACCTTC.

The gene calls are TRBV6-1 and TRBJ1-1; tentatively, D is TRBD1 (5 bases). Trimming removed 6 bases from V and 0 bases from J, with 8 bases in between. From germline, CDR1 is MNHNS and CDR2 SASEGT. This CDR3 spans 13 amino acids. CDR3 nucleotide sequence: TGTGCCAGCAGGGACACCTTGAACACTGAAGCTTTCTTT. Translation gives CASRDTLNTEAFF.

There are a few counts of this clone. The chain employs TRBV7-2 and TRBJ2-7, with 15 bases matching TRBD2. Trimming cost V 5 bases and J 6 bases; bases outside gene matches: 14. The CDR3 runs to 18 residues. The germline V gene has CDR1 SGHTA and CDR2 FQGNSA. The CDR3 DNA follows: TGTGCCAGCAGCCCAGAGGGACTAGCGGGGGGATCCTTTTTCGAGCAGTACTTC. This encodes CASSPEGLAGGSFFEQYF.

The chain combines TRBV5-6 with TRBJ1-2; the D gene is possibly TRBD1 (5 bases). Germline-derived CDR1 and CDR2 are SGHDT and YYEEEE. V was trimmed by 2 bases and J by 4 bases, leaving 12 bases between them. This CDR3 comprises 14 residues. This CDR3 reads CASSFNRRVYGYTF. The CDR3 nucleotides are TGTGCCAGCAGCTTTAACAGGCGCGTCTATGGCTACACCTTC.

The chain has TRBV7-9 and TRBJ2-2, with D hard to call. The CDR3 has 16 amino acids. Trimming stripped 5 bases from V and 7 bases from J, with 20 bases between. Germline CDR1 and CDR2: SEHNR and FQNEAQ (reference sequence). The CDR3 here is CASSLERQVEVGELFF. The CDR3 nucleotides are TGTGCCAGCAGCCTAGAGAGGCAGGTAGAAGTCGGGGAGCTGTTTTTT.

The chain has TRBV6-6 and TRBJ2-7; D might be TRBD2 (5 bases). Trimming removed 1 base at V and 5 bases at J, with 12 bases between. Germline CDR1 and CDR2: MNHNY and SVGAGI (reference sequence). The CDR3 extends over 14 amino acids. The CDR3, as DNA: TGTGCCAGCAGTTACTTATCCGGGATCGACGAGCAGTACTTC. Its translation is CASSYLSGIDEQYF.